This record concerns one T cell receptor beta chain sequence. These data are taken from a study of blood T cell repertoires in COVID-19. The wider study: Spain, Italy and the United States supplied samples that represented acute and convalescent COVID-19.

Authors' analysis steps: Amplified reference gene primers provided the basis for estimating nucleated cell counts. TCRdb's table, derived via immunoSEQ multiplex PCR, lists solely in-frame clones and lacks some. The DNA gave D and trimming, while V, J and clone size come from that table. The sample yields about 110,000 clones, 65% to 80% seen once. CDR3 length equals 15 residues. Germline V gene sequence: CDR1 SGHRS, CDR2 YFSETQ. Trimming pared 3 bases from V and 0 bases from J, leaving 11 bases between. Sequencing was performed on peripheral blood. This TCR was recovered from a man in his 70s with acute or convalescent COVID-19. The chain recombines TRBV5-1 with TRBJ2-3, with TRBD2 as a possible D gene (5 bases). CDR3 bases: TGCGCCAGCAGCTCGACTACATCAAGCACAGATACGCAGTATTTT. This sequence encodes CASSSTTSSTDTQYF.